This entry is about one TCR beta chain. The source of the sample is a study of blood T cell repertoires in COVID-19. About the study: Spain, Italy and the United States supplied samples that represented acute and convalescent COVID-19. Nucleic acid was either cDNA or gDNA, and it came from T cells, B-cell-depleted T cells, or PBMCs.

The CDR3 sequence is 15 residues long. Germline CDR1 MGHRA, CDR2 YSYEKL. J gave up 4 bases and V 2 bases, and 6 bases lay outside the gene matches. In the original processing: Using reference gene primer amplification, nucleated cell counts were estimated. TCRdb's copy holds only in-frame clones and misses some; the assay was immunoSEQ multiplex PCR. Clonal size and the V and J genes are those of that table, whereas D and trimming came from the DNA. The sample carries around 10,000 clones, around 87% recorded once. The chain links TRBV4-1 to TRBJ1-2; 8 bases fit TRBD1. Sequences were obtained from peripheral blood. This TCR came from a human donor in a cohort sampled during active COVID-19. The CDR3 is CASSQNPGQGYGYTF. In DNA form, the CDR3 reads TGCGCCAGCAGCCAAAACCCCGGACAGGGCTATGGCTACACCTTC.